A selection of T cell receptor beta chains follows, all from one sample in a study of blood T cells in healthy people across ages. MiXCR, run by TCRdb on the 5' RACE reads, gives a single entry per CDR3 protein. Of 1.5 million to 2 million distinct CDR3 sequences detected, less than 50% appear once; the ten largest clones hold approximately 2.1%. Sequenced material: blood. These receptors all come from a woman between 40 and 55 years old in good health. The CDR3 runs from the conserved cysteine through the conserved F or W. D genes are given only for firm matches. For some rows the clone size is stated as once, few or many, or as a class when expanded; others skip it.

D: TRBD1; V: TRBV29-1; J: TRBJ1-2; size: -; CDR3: CSVGATGWTNYGYTF; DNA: TGCAGCGTTGGAGCGACAGGGTGGACTAACTATGGCTACACCTTC
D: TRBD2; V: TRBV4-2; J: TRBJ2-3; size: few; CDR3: CASSQDSSGDSTDTQYF; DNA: TGTGCCAGCAGCCAAGATTCCAGCGGGGACAGCACAGATACGCAGTATTTT
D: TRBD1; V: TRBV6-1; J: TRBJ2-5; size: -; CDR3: CASSEGGTGQETQYF; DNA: TGTGCCAGCAGTGAAGGGGGGACAGGGCAAGAGACCCAGTACTTC
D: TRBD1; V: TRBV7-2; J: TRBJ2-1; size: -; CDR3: CASSSLWDRGLNEQFF; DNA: TGTGCCAGCAGCTCCCTATGGGACAGGGGGCTCAATGAGCAGTTCTTC
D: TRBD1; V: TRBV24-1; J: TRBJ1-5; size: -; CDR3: CATSDSRTGLDQPQHF; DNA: TGTGCCACCAGTGATTCCAGGACAGGGCTAGATCAGCCCCAGCATTTT
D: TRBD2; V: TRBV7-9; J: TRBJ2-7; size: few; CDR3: CALQRASGGLIHYEQYF; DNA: TGTGCCTTACAGCGGGCTAGCGGGGGGCTAATCCACTACGAGCAGTACTTC
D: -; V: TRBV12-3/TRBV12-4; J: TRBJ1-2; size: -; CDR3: CASSLVGRGGYTF; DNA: TGTGCCAGCAGTTTAGTCGGAAGAGGTGGCTACACCTTC
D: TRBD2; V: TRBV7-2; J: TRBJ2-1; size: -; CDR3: CASSSTSGGSNEQFF; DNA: TGTGCCAGCAGCTCAACTAGCGGGGGGTCTAATGAGCAGTTCTTC
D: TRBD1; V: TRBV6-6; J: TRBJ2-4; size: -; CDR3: CASSKPGQGRRQYF; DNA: TGTGCCAGCAGTAAACCGGGACAGGGGAGGAGGCAGTACTTC
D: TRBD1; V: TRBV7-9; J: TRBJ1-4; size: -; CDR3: CASSTGETQTNEKLFF; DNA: TGTGCCAGCAGCACAGGGGAGACGCAAACTAATGAAAAACTGTTTTTT
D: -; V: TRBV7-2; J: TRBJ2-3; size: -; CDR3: CASSLGGSLTDTQYF; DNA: TGTGCCAGCAGCTTAGGGGGGAGCCTAACAGATACGCAGTATTTT
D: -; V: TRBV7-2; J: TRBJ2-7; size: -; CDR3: CASSLVFPTSGGISYEQYF; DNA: TGTGCCAGCAGCTTAGTCTTCCCCACATCCGGGGGAATCTCCTACGAGCAGTACTTC
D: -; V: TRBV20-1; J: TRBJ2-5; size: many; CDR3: CSAGTGETQYF; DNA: TGCAGTGCTGGGACGGGAGAGACCCAGTACTTC
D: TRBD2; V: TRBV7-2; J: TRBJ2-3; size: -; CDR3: CASSPNPLGRGGDTQYF; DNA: TGTGCCAGCAGCCCAAACCCCCTCGGGAGGGGGGGAGATACGCAGTATTTT
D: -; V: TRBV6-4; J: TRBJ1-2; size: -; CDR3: CASSDSGGSYGYTF; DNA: TGTGCCAGCAGTGACTCGGGAGGTTCCTATGGCTACACCTTC
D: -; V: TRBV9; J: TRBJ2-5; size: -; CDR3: CASSVLGGEVQETQYF; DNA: TGTGCCAGCAGCGTACTCGGCGGGGAGGTCCAAGAGACCCAGTACTTC
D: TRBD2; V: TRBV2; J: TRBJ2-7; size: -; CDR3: CASSPLGLAGVRSSYEQYF; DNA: TGTGCCAGCAGTCCCCTGGGACTAGCGGGGGTCAGGAGCTCCTACGAGCAGTACTTC
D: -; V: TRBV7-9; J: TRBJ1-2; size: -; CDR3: CASSWGEGGYTF; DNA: TGTGCCAGCAGTTGGGGGGAAGGCGGCTACACCTTC
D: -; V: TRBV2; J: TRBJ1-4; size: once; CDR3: CASGSSPGGEKLFF; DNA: TGTGCCAGCGGCTCTAGCCCCGGGGGTGAAAAACTGTTTTTT
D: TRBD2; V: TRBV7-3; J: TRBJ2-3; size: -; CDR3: CASSLSAGNTDTQYF; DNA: TGTGCCAGCAGCTTGTCAGCGGGGAACACAGATACGCAGTATTTT
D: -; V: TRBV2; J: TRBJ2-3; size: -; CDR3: CASSGYRGTDTQYF; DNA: TGTGCCAGCAGTGGCTACCGGGGCACAGATACGCAGTATTTT
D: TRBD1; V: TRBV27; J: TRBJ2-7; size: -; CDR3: CASRRGTVYNEQYF; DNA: TGTGCCAGCAGACGAGGGACAGTATACAATGAGCAGTACTTC
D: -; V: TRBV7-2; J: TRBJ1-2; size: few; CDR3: CASSRYDRDYGYTF; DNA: TGTGCCAGCAGCCGCTACGACAGAGACTATGGCTACACCTTC
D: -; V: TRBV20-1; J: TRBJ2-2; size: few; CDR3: CSARDIRDLTGELFF; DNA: TGCAGTGCTAGGGATATCCGGGACCTCACCGGGGAGCTGTTTTTT
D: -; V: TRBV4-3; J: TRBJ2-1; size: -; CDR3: CASSQPGRNNEQFF; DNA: TGCGCCAGCAGCCAACCGGGTAGGAACAATGAGCAGTTCTTC
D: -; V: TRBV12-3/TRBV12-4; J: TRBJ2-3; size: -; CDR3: CASSLYVADTQYF; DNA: TGTGCCAGCAGTTTATACGTGGCCGATACGCAGTATTTT
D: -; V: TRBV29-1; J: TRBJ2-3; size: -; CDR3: CSGTGGLTDTQYF; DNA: TGCAGCGGTACCGGGGGGCTCACAGATACGCAGTATTTT
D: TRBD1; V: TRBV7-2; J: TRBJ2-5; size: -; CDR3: CASSFTGGWGETQYF; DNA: TGTGCCAGCAGCTTTACAGGGGGGTGGGGAGAGACCCAGTACTTC
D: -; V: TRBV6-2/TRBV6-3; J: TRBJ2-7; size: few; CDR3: CASSYMSSYEQYF; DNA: TGTGCCAGCAGTTATATGTCCTCCTACGAGCAGTACTTC